The 5 T cell receptor beta chains in this list originate from one sample, sequenced in a study of Tregs in tolerant kidney transplant recipients. TCRdb's copy holds only in-frame clones and misses some; the assay was immunoSEQ multiplex PCR. This table holds roughly 250,000 clones, 65% to 85% found once. Sequenced sample: CD4+ T cells from blood. These receptor sequences come from a human donor in good health.

V and J are TRBV6-1 and TRBJ1-1, with D possibly TRBD1 on 5 matching bases. Germline lookup yields CDR1 MNHNS and CDR2 SASEGT. The CDR3 has 15 residues. Trimming took 7 bases from V and 6 from J, leaving 21 bases between them. Here the CDR3 DNA reads TGTGCCAGCAACCGAAACGGGCTACAGGTACCTGAAGCTTTCTTT. It codes for CASNRNGLQVPEAFF.

The genes are TRBV18 and TRBJ1-3; D call uncertain. Germline loops: CDR1 KGHSH, CDR2 LQKENI. CDR3 size: 14 residues. The germline V and J ends were trimmed by 2 bases and 3 bases, with 8 bases remaining between them. The CDR3 region is CASSPVGVGNTIYF. The CDR3 nucleotides read TGTGCCAGCTCACCAGTCGGAGTTGGAAACACCATATATTTT.

The rearrangement joins TRBV7-8 to TRBJ1-1, with D unclear. Germline-derived CDR1 and CDR2 are SGHVS and FQNEAQ. V was clipped by 2 bases and J by 0 bases, with 10 bases between them. The CDR3 has 15 residues. CDR3 nucleotides: TGTGCCAGCAGCTTAATCGGAGGGATGAACACTGAAGCTTTCTTT. Translating it yields CASSLIGGMNTEAFF.

The chain recombines TRBV2 with TRBJ2-1, with a tentative D call TRBD1 (6 bases). The V gene lost 5 bases and the J gene lost 5 bases, with 16 bases spanning the gap. CDR1 is SNHLY and CDR2 is FYNNEI in the germline V gene. The CDR3 totals 15 residues. The CDR3, as DNA: TGTGCCAGCAGTCCCTATCGACAGGCGGACAATGAGCAGTTCTTC. Amino acid sequence: CASSPYRQADNEQFF.

Points on this clone: This CDR3 is also generated by other DNA sequences in the sample. The chain has TRBV7-3 and TRBJ1-2, with 9 bases aligning to TRBD1. V shed 1 base and J 6 bases; nucleotides not matched to a gene: 9. Germline-derived CDR1 and CDR2 are SGHTA and FQGTGA. CDR3 length: 16 amino acids. The CDR3 loop reads CASSLNAVDRGHGYTF. The CDR3 nucleotides read TGTGCCAGCAGCTTAAACGCCGTGGACAGGGGCCATGGCTACACCTTC.